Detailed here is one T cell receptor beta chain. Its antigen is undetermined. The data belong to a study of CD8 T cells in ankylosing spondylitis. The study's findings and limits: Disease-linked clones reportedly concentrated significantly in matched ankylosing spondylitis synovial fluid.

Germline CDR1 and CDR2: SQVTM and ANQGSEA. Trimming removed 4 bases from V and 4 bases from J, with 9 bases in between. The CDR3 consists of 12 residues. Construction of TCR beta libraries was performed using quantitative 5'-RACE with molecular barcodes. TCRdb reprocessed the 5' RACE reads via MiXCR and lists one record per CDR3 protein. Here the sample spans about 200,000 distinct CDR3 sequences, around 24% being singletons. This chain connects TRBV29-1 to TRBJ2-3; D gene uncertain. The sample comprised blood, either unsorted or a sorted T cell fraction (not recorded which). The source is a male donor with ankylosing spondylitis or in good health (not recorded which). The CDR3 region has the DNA TGCAGCGTTGTTGAGTTGTCAGATACGCAGTATTTT. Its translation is CSVVELSDTQYF.